Each of the 25 T cell receptor beta chains below was sequenced from the same sample in a study of regulatory T cells in long-lasting Graves disease. According to the study, TCR beta libraries were built with iRepertoire HTBI primers and CDR3-region Arm-PCR. TCRdb redid the calling of the multiplex PCR reads with MiXCR, one entry per CDR3 protein. There are around 500,000 distinct CDR3 sequences in the sample; 12% occur only once, and around 10% lies in the top ten. Time point: newly diagnosed GD, antithyroid drugs for less than 3 months. From RNA extracted from PBMCs, the TCR library was made. The same sample was also studied in work on T cells in Graves' hyperthyroidism and ophthalmopathy.

The specimen comprised peripheral blood mononuclear cells (PBMCs), sampled at new diagnosis, from a patient treated with antithyroid drugs. All receptors derive from a woman between 25 and 40 years old with Graves disease.

J is TRBJ2-2 and V is TRBV19, with TRBD1 identical over 8 bases. V was clipped by 7 bases and J by 1 base; unmatched bases: 8. CDR3 size: 16 residues. The germline gives CDR1 LNHDA, CDR2 SQIVND (reference sequence). The CDR3 sequence is CASTARGTGNTGELFF. In DNA, the CDR3 is TGTGCCAGTACCGCGAGAGGGACAGGGAACACCGGGGAGCTGTTTTTT. The full variable domain, completed using reference TRBV19 and TRBJ2-2, is DGGITQSPKYLFRKEGQNVTLSCEQNLNHDAMYWYRQDPGQGLRLIYYSQIVNDFQKGDIAEGYSVSREKKESFPLTVTSAQKNPTAFYLCASTARGTGNTGELFFGEGSRLTVL.

This clonotype occurred many times. This chain links TRBV9 with TRBJ1-1; the match to TRBD1 covers 7 bases. V dropped 3 bases and J dropped 5; count of bases not matched to a gene: 7. This CDR3 contains 14 residues. Germline CDR1 is SGDLS and CDR2 is YYNGEE. The CDR3 DNA sequence: TGTGCCAGCAGCGACGGGACAGTGTGGACTGAAGCTTTCTTT. It yields the protein CASSDGTVWTEAFF. The variable domain in full, with the rest retrieved from reference TRBV9 and TRBJ1-1, is DSGVTQTPKHLITATGQRVTLRCSPRSGDLSVYWYQQSLDQGLQFLIQYYNGEERAKGNILERFSAQQFPDLHSELNLSSLELGDSALYFCASSDGTVWTEAFFGQGTRLTVV.

This clonotype has more than one count but fewer than ten. V is TRBV18 and J is TRBJ2-3; D unresolved. V lost 3 bases to trimming and J lost 4 bases, with 17 bases between them. Germline values: CDR1 KGHSH, CDR2 LQKENI. The CDR3 length is 16 residues. The CDR3, as DNA: TGTGCCAGCTCACCTTGGATCTCGAATCAGGCAGATACGCAGTATTTT. Protein product: CASSPWISNQADTQYF.

V is TRBV20-1 and J is TRBJ2-3; no firm D call. Germline lookup yields CDR1 DFQATT and CDR2 SNEGSKA (reference sequence). The CDR3 runs to 12 residues. The chain's CDR3 is CRLGPSTDTQYF. As DNA, the CDR3 is TGCAGGCTTGGGCCTAGCACAGATACGCAGTATTTT.

For this clonotype: Being one base from a much bigger clone, this may be a read error. The CDR3 does not close with the conserved phenylalanine or tryptophan, likely indicating a read error. The V and J genes are TRBV19 and TRBJ2-1; TRBD2 agrees at 10 bases. The CDR3 runs to 19 residues. CDR1 and CDR2 (germline): LNHDA, SQIVND (reference sequence). Germline trimming cut 1 base from V and 0 bases from J; bases unmatched to any gene: 9. Written as DNA, the CDR3 is TGTGCCAGTAGTATAGGGACTAGCGGTTACCCTAGCTCCTACAATGAGCAGTTCTCC. Translation gives CASSIGTSGYPSSYNEQFS.

This clonotype was detected only a few times. The chain joins TRBV20-1 to TRBJ1-4; D possibly corresponds to TRBD1 (6 bases). The CDR3 contains 14 residues. The V gene lost 5 bases and the J gene lost 3 bases, with 13 bases spanning the gap. The V gene's germline CDR1 is DFQATT and CDR2 SNEGSKA (reference sequence). The CDR3 reads CSAPLGGPNEKLFF. The CDR3 bases are TGCAGTGCTCCCCTTGGGGGGCCTAATGAAAAACTGTTTTTT.

This clonotype was counted many times. The V call is TRBV5-1, the J call TRBJ1-2, with D uncertain. Germline V gives CDR1 SGHRS, CDR2 YFSETQ. This CDR3 has 13 residues. V lost 5 bases and J lost 6, with 14 bases in between. In DNA, the CDR3 is TGCGCCAGCAGTGGGAGAGGAGTCGATGGCTACACCTTC. Residues: CASSGRGVDGYTF.

This clonotype was observed many times. V is TRBV25-1 and J is TRBJ2-1; the match to TRBD2 covers 12 bases. V was pared by 10 bases and J by 4 bases, with 11 bases of the junction left unmatched. Germline V gene sequence: CDR1 MGHDK, CDR2 SYGVNS. The CDR3 consists of 16 residues. CDR3 amino acids: CATRAGGLAGYNEQFF. In nucleotides, the CDR3 is TGTGCCACCCGGGCGGGGGGACTAGCGGGTTACAATGAGCAGTTCTTC.

This clonotype was detected only a few times. J is TRBJ2-7 and V is TRBV7-8; D is perhaps TRBD2 (5 bases). Trimming stripped 3 bases from V and 6 bases from J, with 15 bases between. The CDR3 consists of 14 residues. Germline CDR1 is SGHVS and CDR2 is FQNEAQ. CDR3: CASSFVGIVLEQYF. CDR3 bases: TGTGCCAGCAGCTTCGTCGGGATAGTCCTCGAGCAGTACTTC.

The V call is TRBV27, the J call TRBJ2-7; D unclear. The V end was cut by 6 bases, the J end by 2 bases, with 14 bases between. CDR1 MNHEY and CDR2 SMNVEV come from the germline V gene (reference sequence). The CDR3 loop spans 14 amino acids. The DNA for the CDR3 is TGTGCCAGCAGCTGGGCCATGGGTGCCTACGAGCAGTACTTC. This gives the protein CASSWAMGAYEQYF.

The chain links TRBV4-1 to TRBJ2-7; a possible D gene is TRBD2 (5 bases). In germline, CDR1 is MGHRA, CDR2 YSYEKL. This CDR3 has 15 amino acids. V lost 0 bases to trimming and J lost 3 bases, with 12 bases between them. CDR3 protein: CASSQDPDLSYEQYF. The CDR3, as DNA: TGCGCCAGCAGCCAAGATCCGGACTTAAGCTACGAGCAGTACTTC.

This clonotype was seen a handful of times. This sequence joins TRBV28 and TRBJ2-1; TRBD1 agrees at 10 bases. The V gene's germline CDR1 is MDHEN and CDR2 SYDVKM. V dropped 6 bases and J dropped 11; count of bases not matched to a gene: 10. The CDR3 covers 14 residues. The CDR3 coding sequence is TGTGCCAGCAGGATACCGGGACAGGGGCCCCAGCAGTTCTTC. The encoded protein is CASRIPGQGPQQFF. Full variable domain (outside the CDR3, taken from reference TRBV28 and TRBJ2-1): DVKVTQSSRYLVKRTGEKVFLECVQDMDHENMFWYRQDPGLGLRLIYFSYDVKMKEKGDIPEGYSVSREKKERFSLILESASTNQTSMYLCASRIPGQGPQQFFGPGTRLTVL.

This clonotype has a count of ten or more. CDR3 sequence reads: CASSRLLRDQETQYF. The DNA of the CDR3 is TGCGCCAGCAGCCGACTTCTCCGGGATCAAGAGACCCAGTACTTC. The J gene is TRBJ2-5, the V gene TRBV4-1, with TRBD2 as a possible D gene (5 bases). The V end lost 4 bases, the J end lost 2 bases, and 14 bases lay between the germline ends. This CDR3 region has 15 residues. CDR1 and CDR2 from the germline V gene are MGHRA and YSYEKL.

The chain links TRBV20-1 to TRBJ1-1; 7 bases line up with TRBD1. V lost 6 bases and J lost 6; bases outside the gene matches: 1. The CDR3 contains 10 residues. Germline loops: CDR1 DFQATT, CDR2 SNEGSKA (reference sequence). The CDR3 loop reads CSAQGAEAFF. The CDR3, as DNA: TGCAGTGCCCAGGGGGCTGAAGCTTTCTTT.

V gene TRBV4-3 combines with J gene TRBJ1-1; D perhaps matches TRBD1 (5 bases). The ends were cut back, 3 bases at V and 6 bases at J, with 14 bases in the middle. From germline, CDR1 is LGHNA and CDR2 YSLEER. This CDR3 region has 14 residues. Here the CDR3 DNA reads TGCGCCAGCAGCCACCTCTGGGGGGAATCTGAAGCTTTCTTT. It specifies CASSHLWGESEAFF.

This clonotype was picked up many times. J is TRBJ1-2 and V is TRBV30; TRBD1 matches at 8 bases. V gave up 7 bases and J gave up 2 bases; unmatched junction bases: 3. The CDR3 length is 12 residues. Germline CDR1 is GTSNPN and CDR2 is SVGIG (reference sequence). CDR3 in amino acids: CALNRGNYGYTF. The CDR3 coding sequence is TGTGCCTTGAACAGGGGGAACTATGGCTACACCTTC.

Many counts were recorded for this clonotype. The V call is TRBV3-1, the J call TRBJ2-1, with no clear D. V was cut by 2 bases and J by 12 bases, with 14 bases left in between. CDR3 length: 13 residues. Looked up from germline, CDR1 is LGHDT and CDR2 is YNNKEL (reference sequence). The CDR3: CASSQRYQVGQFF. In nucleotides, the CDR3 is TGTGCCAGCAGCCAAAGGTACCAAGTCGGGCAGTTCTTC.

This clonotype was picked up many times. The rearrangement joins TRBV30 to TRBJ2-2; 7 nucleotides match TRBD2. Germline V gives CDR1 GTSNPN, CDR2 SVGIG (reference sequence). This CDR3 contains 15 residues. With V trimmed by 2 bases and J by 3 bases, 6 bases remained unmatched. The CDR3 loop is CAWSKRDEDTGELFF. The CDR3 DNA follows: TGTGCCTGGAGTAAGCGGGACGAGGACACCGGGGAGCTGTTTTTT.

This clonotype was seen repeatedly, ten times or more. The rearrangement uses TRBV12-3 or TRBV12-4 and TRBJ2-5; TRBD2 might be the D (6 bases). Trimming shortened V by 5 bases and J by 4 bases, and 20 bases separated the two germline ends. CDR3 length: 16 residues. CDR3 bases: TGTGCCAGCAGTCCCTTGGGGGAGAGGGGAGGAGAGACCCAGTACTTC. Translation gives CASSPLGERGGETQYF.

This clonotype occurred many times. The rearrangement joins TRBV2 to TRBJ1-1; D is uncertain. The CDR3 is made up of 13 amino acids. Trimming pared 6 bases from V and 3 bases from J, leaving 11 bases between. Germline V gene lookup returns CDR1 SNHLY and CDR2 FYNNEI. CDR3 residues: CASRTGRDTEAFF. The CDR3 region has the DNA TGTGCCAGCAGGACCGGTAGGGACACTGAAGCTTTCTTT.

Note on this clonotype: With only one base between it and a far larger clone, this is likely a read error. The gene calls are TRBV6-5 and TRBJ2-7, with 13 bases matching TRBD2. The CDR3 contains 15 residues. The J segment lost 6 bases and the V segment lost 4 bases, leaving 6 bases of the junction unmatched. Germline V gene sequence: CDR1 MNHEY, CDR2 SVGAGI. The CDR3 loop reads CASSLVTSGRSEQYF. Here the CDR3 DNA reads TGTGCCAGCAGTTTAGTGACTAGCGGGAGGAGCGAGCAGTACTTC.

Notes on this clonotype: The junction departs from the called germline gene at one end, perhaps through a read error. The chain links TRBV18 to TRBJ1-1; D unresolved. Germline-derived CDR1 and CDR2 are KGHSH and LQKENI. This CDR3 contains 13 residues. The CDR3 bases are TGTGTCAGCTCACCAGCGCCTAGAGCCGAAGCTTTCTTT. It specifies CVSSPAPRAEAFF.

This clonotype came up many times. V usage is TRBV28 and J usage is TRBJ2-3; 10 bases are shared with TRBD2. Trimming took 2 bases from V and 4 from J; bases not matched to a gene: 3. The V gene's germline CDR1 is MDHEN and CDR2 SYDVKM. There are 15 residues in the CDR3. CDR3 protein: CASSLSLAGADTQYF. The CDR3 nucleotides are TGTGCCAGCAGTTTAAGCCTAGCGGGGGCAGATACGCAGTATTTT.

Concerning this clonotype itself: A far larger clone is off by one base, so a read error is likely. The chain is built from TRBV2 and TRBJ2-7; 10 bases line up with TRBD2. The CDR3 spans 16 residues. The V gene's germline CDR1 is SNHLY and CDR2 FYNNEI. J lost 7 bases, V lost 3 bases, and 12 bases had no gene match. The CDR3 coding sequence is TGTGCCAGCAGTGAGAGACTAGCGGGCCCGATCCATGAGCAGTACTTC. Translated: CASSERLAGPIHEQYF.

This clonotype was observed at least ten times. As DNA, the CDR3 is TGTGCCAGCAGTTGGAATCCCGGGACAGGGGCTGAAGCTTTCTTT. Translating it yields CASSWNPGTGAEAFF. This chain connects TRBV28 to TRBJ1-1; 10 positions match TRBD1. CDR1 is MDHEN, CDR2 SYDVKM, per germline. This CDR3 spans 15 amino acids. The V and J ends lost 4 bases and 6 bases, in that order; junction bases with no gene match: 8. Full variable domain (outside the CDR3, taken from reference TRBV28 and TRBJ1-1): DVKVTQSSRYLVKRTGEKVFLECVQDMDHENMFWYRQDPGLGLRLIYFSYDVKMKEKGDIPEGYSVSREKKERFSLILESASTNQTSMYLCASSWNPGTGAEAFFGQGTRLTVV.